These 5 T cell receptor beta chains came from one sample sequenced in a study of T-cell reconstitution after alpha-beta-depleted transplantation in children. TCRbeta library preparation incorporated unique molecular identifiers. TCRdb analysed the PCR reads with MiXCR anew, one entry per CDR3 protein. Seen here are about 980,000 distinct CDR3 sequences, under 30% observed once, and the top ten hold about 28%. Source: PBMCs, mostly from graft donor cells, taken 360 days after TCRalphabeta/CD19-depleted stem cell transplant. Receptors originate from a boy under three years old who had a stem cell transplant for SCID, so the T cells may come from the graft donor.

The chain links TRBV4-1 to TRBJ1-3; D is possibly TRBD1 (6 bases). The CDR3 sequence is 16 residues long. The V end lost 1 base, the J end lost 2 bases, and 12 bases lay between the germline ends. Per germline, CDR1 MGHRA and CDR2 YSYEKL. CDR3 nucleotide sequence: TGCGCCAGCAGCCAAGCCCAGGACAGTACTGGAAACACCATATATTTT. Translation gives CASSQAQDSTGNTIYF.

This clonotype occurred a few times. The chain uses TRBV24-1 and TRBJ2-7; either TRBD1 or TRBD2 may supply D (5 bases each). CDR1 is KGHDR, CDR2 SFDVKD, per germline. The CDR3 length is 15 residues. V was pared by 7 bases and J by 3 bases, with 18 bases between. CDR3 protein: CATRGPQASYYEQYF. The CDR3 DNA sequence: TGTGCCACCAGGGGACCCCAAGCCTCCTACTACGAGCAGTACTTC.

The chain uses TRBV4-2 and TRBJ2-3; 13 bases are shared with TRBD2. The CDR3 covers 16 residues. The germline V gene has CDR1 LGHNA and CDR2 YNFKEQ. Losses at the gene ends were 5 bases for V and 2 bases for J; bases not matched to a gene: 4. This CDR3 is CASSKGTSGNTDTQYF. The CDR3 nucleotides read TGTGCCAGCAGCAAAGGGACTAGCGGGAACACAGATACGCAGTATTTT.

The chain combines TRBV28 with TRBJ2-5; the D gene is possibly TRBD1 (5 bases). Germline V gene lookup returns CDR1 MDHEN and CDR2 SYDVKM. CDR3 length: 14 amino acids. The V gene lost 8 bases and the J gene lost 5 bases, with 18 bases spanning the gap. For the CDR3, the DNA is TGTGCCAGCTATAGAAGCAGGGATGGCGAGACCCAGTACTTC. Translating gives CASYRSRDGETQYF.

V gene TRBV5-1 combines with J gene TRBJ2-5; maybe TRBD1 (5 bases). The ends were cut back, 4 bases at V and 2 bases at J, with 18 bases in the middle. CDR1 SGHRS and CDR2 YFSETQ come from the germline V gene. The CDR3 runs 16 residues. CDR3 protein: CASSPDPRVSQETQYF. The DNA for the CDR3 is TGCGCCAGCAGCCCCGACCCCAGGGTGTCACAAGAGACCCAGTACTTC.